Sequencing of this T cell receptor (beta chain) was carried out in a study of T-cell memory formation after mild COVID-19. Study observations and caveats: Contracting CD8+ clones were enriched in EMRA, CD4+ mainly in CM and EM. There was a balanced CD4/CD8 profile in clones contracting day 15 to 85, and later expanders leaned CD4+. Pre-infection memory showed some responding clones, and this suggested that cross-reactive memory joined.

TCRdb re-analysed the 5' RACE reads in MiXCR, keeping a single row per CDR3 protein. In the table there are roughly 480,000 distinct CDR3 sequences, 25% of which are singletons. In regard to this clonotype: Its antigen is not known.

Trimming shortened V by 3 bases and J by 2 bases, and 16 bases separated the two germline ends. The CDR3 contains 16 residues. Sequenced sample: PBMCs or a T cell subset sorted from them (not recorded which). J is TRBJ1-2 and V is TRBV12-3 or TRBV12-4; D is uncertain. This clonotype was obtained from an adult woman who had mild COVID-19 (a few samples of this study predate the infection). Cell type and time point are not known. Written as DNA, the CDR3 is TGTGCCAGCAGTTTGAGGGCGGGGAGCTCCAACTATGGCTACACCTTC. This encodes CASSLRAGSSNYGYTF.